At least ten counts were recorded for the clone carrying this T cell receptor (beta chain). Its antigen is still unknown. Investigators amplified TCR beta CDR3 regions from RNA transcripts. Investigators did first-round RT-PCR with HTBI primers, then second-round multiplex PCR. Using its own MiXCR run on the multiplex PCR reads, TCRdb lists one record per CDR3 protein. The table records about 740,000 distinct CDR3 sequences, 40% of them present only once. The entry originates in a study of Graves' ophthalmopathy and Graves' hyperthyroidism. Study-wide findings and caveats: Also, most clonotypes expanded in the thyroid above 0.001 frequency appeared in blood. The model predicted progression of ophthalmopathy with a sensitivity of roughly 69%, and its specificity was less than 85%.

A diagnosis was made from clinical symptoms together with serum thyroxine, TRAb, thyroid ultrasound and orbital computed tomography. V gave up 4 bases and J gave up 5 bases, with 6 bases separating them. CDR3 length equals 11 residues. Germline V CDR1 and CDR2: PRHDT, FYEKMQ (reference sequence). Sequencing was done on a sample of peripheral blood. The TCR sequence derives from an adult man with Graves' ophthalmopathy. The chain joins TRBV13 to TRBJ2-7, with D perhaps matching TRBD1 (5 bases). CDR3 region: CASSSDNEQYF. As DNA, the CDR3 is TGTGCCAGCAGCTCGGACAACGAGCAGTACTTC.